This TCR beta chain was sequenced in a study of vaccination effects on CD4 cells after COVID-19. V shed 1 base and J 4 bases; nucleotides not matched to a gene: 3. CDR3 size: 15 residues. The germline V gene has CDR1 SGHTA and CDR2 FQGNSA. Antigen-specific CD4+ T cells were expanded with viral peptide pools in the ViraFEST assay before sequencing. Culture proceeded for more than nine days, and CD4+ T cells were then isolated. This clone was seen only once. Its antigen remains unidentified. Measured with immunoSEQ multiplex PCR; TCRdb has only the in-frame clones, and not every one. Among 50,000 to 75,000 clones listed, roughly 80% were seen once.

This specimen consisted of CD4+ T cells from PBMCs cultured with HCoV-229E spike peptides, obtained before COVID-19 vaccination. The chain joins TRBV7-2 to TRBJ2-5, with 10 bases fitting TRBD1. The sequence derives from a human donor who received a COVID-19 vaccine. The CDR3 DNA follows: TGTGCCAGCAGCTTAGTGACAGGGGGCTTAGAGACCCAGTACTTC. Protein product: CASSLVTGGLETQYF.